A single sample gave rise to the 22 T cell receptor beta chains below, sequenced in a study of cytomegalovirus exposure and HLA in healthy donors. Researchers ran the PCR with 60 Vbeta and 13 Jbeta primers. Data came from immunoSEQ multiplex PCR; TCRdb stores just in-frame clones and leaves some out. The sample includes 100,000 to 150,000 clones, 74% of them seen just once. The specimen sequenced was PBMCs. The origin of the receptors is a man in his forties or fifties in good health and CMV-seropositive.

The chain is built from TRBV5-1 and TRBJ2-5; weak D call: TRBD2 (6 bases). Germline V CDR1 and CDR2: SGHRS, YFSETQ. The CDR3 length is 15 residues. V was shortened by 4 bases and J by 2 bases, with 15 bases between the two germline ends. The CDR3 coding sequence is TGCGCCAGCAGCACCTCCGGGACTCCGCAAGAGACCCAGTACTTC. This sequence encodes CASSTSGTPQETQYF.

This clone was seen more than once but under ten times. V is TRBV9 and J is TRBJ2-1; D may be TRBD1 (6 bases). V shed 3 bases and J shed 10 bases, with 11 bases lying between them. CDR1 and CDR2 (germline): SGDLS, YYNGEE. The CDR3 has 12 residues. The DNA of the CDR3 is TGTGCCAGCAGCGAGGACAGCGGCGAGCAGTTCTTC. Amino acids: CASSEDSGEQFF.

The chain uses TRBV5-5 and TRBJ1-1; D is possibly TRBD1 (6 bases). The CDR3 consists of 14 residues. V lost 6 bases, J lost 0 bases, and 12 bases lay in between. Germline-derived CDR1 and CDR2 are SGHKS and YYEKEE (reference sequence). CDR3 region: CASIRQGLNTEAFF. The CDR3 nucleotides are TGTGCCAGCATCCGGCAGGGGTTGAACACTGAAGCTTTCTTT.

CDR3 sequence: CASSLGQGVYGNIQYF. CDR3 nucleotides: TGTGCCAGCAGCTTAGGACAGGGAGTTTATGGAAACATTCAGTACTTC. The V and J genes are TRBV13 and TRBJ2-4, with D possibly TRBD1 on 6 matching bases. V was pared by 0 bases and J by 6 bases, with 15 bases between. This CDR3 comprises 16 residues. Germline V gene data show CDR1 as PRHDT and CDR2 as FYEKMQ (reference sequence).

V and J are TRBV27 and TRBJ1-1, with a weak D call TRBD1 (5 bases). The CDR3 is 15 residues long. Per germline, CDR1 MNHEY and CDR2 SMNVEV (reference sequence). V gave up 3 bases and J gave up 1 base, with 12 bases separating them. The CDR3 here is CASSLSRGGNTEAFF. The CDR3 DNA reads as TGTGCCAGCAGTTTGAGTCGGGGGGGGAACACTGAAGCTTTCTTT.

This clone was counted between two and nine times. CDR3 DNA: TGTGCCAGTAGTATTCGAGCGGACTCCTACGAGCAGTACTTC. Translating it yields CASSIRADSYEQYF. V is TRBV19 and J is TRBJ2-7; possibly TRBD2 for D (5 bases). The length of the CDR3 is 14 residues. Germline V gives CDR1 LNHDA, CDR2 SQIVND (reference sequence). Trimming cost V 3 bases and J 0 bases, with 9 bases left between them. The full variable domain, rest sourced from reference TRBV19 and TRBJ2-7, is DGGITQSPKYLFRKEGQNVTLSCEQNLNHDAMYWYRQDPGQGLRLIYYSQIVNDFQKGDIAEGYSVSREKKESFPLTVTSAQKNPTAFYLCASSIRADSYEQYFGPGTRLTVT.

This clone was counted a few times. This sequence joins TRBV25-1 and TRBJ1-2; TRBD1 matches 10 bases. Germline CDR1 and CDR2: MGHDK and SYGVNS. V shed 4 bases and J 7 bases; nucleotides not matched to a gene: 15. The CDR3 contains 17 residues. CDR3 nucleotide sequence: TGTGCCAGCAGTGCCACGACCGGGACAGGGGCCCGTAGTGGCTACACCTTC. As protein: CASSATTGTGARSGYTF.

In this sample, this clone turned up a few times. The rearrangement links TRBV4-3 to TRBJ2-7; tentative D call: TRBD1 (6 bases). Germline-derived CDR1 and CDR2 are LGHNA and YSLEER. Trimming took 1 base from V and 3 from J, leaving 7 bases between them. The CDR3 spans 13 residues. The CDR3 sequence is CASSQAQGYEQYF. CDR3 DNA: TGCGCCAGCAGCCAAGCACAGGGCTACGAGCAGTACTTC.

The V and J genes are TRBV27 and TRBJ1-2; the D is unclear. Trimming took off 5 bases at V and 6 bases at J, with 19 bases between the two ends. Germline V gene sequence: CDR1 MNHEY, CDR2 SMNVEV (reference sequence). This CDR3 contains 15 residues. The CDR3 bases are TGTGCCAGCAGTCCGAGGCTTCGGGAAAAGCATGGCTACACCTTC. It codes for CASSPRLREKHGYTF.

The CDR3 DNA is TGTGCCACCAGCAGAGAGGAGAGTGTCAGTGTGAACTATGGCTACACCTTC. Translated: CATSREESVSVNYGYTF. The chain joins TRBV15 to TRBJ1-2; D remains ambiguous. The CDR3 sequence is 17 residues long. Germline V gene lookup returns CDR1 LNHNV and CDR2 YYDKDF (reference sequence). V lost 0 bases, J lost 2 bases, and 16 bases lay in between.

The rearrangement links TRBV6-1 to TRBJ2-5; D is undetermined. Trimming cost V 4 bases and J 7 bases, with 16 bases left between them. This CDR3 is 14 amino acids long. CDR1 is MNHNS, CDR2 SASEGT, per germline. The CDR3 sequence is CASSARLDSGTQYF. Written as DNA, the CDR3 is TGTGCCAGCAGTGCCCGCCTAGATAGTGGGACCCAGTACTTC.

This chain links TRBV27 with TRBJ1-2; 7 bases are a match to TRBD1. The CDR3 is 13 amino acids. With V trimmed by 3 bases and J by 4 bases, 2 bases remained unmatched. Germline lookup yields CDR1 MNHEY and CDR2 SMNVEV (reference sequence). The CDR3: CASSLTGLYGYTF. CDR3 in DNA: TGTGCCAGCAGTTTGACAGGGCTCTATGGCTACACCTTC.

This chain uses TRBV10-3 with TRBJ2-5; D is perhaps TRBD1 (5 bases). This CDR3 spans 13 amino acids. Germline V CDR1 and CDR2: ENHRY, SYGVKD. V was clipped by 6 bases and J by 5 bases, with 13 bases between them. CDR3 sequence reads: CAIRARAGETQYF. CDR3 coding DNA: TGTGCCATCAGGGCCAGGGCTGGTGAGACCCAGTACTTC.

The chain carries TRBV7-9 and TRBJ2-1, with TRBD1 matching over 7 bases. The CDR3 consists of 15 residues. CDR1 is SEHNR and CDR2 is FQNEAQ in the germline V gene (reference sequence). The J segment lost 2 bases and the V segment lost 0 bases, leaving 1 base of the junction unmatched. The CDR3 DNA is TGTGCCAGCAGCTTAGCGCAGGGGGCCTACAATGAGCAGTTCTTC. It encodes CASSLAQGAYNEQFF. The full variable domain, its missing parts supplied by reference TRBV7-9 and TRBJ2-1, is DTGVSQNPRHKITKRGQNVTFRCDPISEHNRLYWYRQTLGQGPEFLTYFQNEAQLEKSRLLSDRFSAERPKGSFSTLEIQRTEQGDSAMYLCASSLAQGAYNEQFFGPGTRLTVL.

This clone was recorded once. The CDR3 loop reads CASSSDGLNQPQHF. In DNA, the CDR3 is TGTGCCAGCAGCTCGGACGGACTCAATCAGCCCCAGCATTTT. The chain combines TRBV7-9 with TRBJ1-5; no definite D call. Germline CDR1 SEHNR, CDR2 FQNEAQ (reference sequence). V lost 4 bases, J lost 3 bases, and 10 bases lay in between. The CDR3 spans 14 residues.

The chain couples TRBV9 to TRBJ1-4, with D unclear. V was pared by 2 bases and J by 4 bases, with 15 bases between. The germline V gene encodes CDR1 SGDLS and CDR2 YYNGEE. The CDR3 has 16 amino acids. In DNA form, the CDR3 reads TGTGCCAGCAGCGTCAGCGGGAGGGTCCTTAATGAAAAACTGTTTTTT. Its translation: CASSVSGRVLNEKLFF.

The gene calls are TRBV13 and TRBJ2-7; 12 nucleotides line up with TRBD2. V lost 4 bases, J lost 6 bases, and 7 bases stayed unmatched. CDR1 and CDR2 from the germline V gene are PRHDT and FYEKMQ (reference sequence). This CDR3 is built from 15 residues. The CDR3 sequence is CASSSALAGGAEQYF. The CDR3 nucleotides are TGTGCCAGCAGCTCTGCACTAGCGGGAGGTGCCGAGCAGTACTTC.

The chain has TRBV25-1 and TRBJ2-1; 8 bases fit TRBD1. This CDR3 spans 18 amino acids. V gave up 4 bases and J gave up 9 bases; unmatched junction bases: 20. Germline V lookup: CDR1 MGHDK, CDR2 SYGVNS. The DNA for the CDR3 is TGTGCCAGCAGTGTAATCGGGGGTGGACAGGGAGTATGGGGTGAGCAGTTCTTC. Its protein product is CASSVIGGGQGVWGEQFF.

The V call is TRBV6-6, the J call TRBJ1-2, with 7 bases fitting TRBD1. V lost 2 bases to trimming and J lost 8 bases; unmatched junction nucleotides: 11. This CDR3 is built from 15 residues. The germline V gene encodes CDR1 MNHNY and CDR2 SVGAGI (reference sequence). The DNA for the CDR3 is TGTGCCAGCAGTTACATCGGACAGGCGAGGTGGGGCTACACCTTC. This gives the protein CASSYIGQARWGYTF.

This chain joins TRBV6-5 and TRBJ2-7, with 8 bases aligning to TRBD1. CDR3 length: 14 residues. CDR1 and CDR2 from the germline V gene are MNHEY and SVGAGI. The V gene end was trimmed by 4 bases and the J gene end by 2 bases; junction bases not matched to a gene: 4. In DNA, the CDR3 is TGTGCCAGCAGTTCAGGGGGCTTAGCCTACGAGCAGTACTTC. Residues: CASSSGGLAYEQYF.

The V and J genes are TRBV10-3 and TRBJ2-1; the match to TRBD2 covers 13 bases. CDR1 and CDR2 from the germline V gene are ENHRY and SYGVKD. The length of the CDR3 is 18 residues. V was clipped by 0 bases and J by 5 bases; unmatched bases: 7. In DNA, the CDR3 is TGTGCCATCAGTGAGTCGACTGGGGGACTAGCGGGAAACAATGAGCAGTTCTTC. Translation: CAISESTGGLAGNNEQFF.

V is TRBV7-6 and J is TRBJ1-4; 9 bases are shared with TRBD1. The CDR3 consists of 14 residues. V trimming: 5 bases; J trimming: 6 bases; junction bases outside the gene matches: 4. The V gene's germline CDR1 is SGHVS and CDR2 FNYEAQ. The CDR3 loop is CASSPGQGYEKLFF. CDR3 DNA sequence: TGTGCCAGCAGCCCTGGACAGGGGTATGAAAAACTGTTTTTT.